This T cell receptor beta chain appears in the sequencing data of a study of beta chain features in type 1 diabetes. Expressed TCRB transcripts got sequenced, as all isolated RNA was reverse transcribed. Sequencing was performed with immunoSEQ multiplex PCR; in TCRdb, only in-frame clones are kept and a portion is missing. Of a few hundred thousand clones in the sample, 9.5% to 10% were seen once. Points from the study as a whole: Type 1 diabetes patients had TCRB CDR3s that were shorter (moderately but significantly so) in all four CD4+ subsets.

V was shortened by 3 bases and J by 2 bases, with 18 bases between the two germline ends. CDR3 length equals 16 residues. Germline CDR1 and CDR2: SGHNT and YYREEE (reference sequence). This clone was detected only a few times. The antigen is undetermined. The TCR sequence derives from a man aged 25-40 years with type 1 diabetes. V and J are TRBV5-4 and TRBJ2-7; D could derive from TRBD1 or TRBD2 (5 bases each). The specimen was central memory CD4+ T cells from blood. The CDR3 protein is CASSSESGRDTYEQYF. CDR3 in DNA: TGTGCCAGCAGCTCCGAGTCGGGACGGGATACCTACGAGCAGTACTTC.